A single sample gave rise to the 20 T cell receptor beta chains below, sequenced in a study of regulatory T cells in long-lasting Graves disease. In building TCR beta libraries, iRepertoire HTBI primers were used together with Arm-PCR of CDR3 regions. MiXCR was run by TCRdb on the multiplex PCR reads, yielding one entry per CDR3 protein. The table records more than 300,000 distinct CDR3 sequences, about a sixth of them present only once. The sample's time point: newly diagnosed GD, antithyroid drugs for less than 3 months. Making the TCR library involved RNA that had been extracted from PBMCs. These data were also filed under a second study, of T cells in Graves' hyperthyroidism and ophthalmopathy.

The source material was peripheral blood mononuclear cells (PBMCs), sampled at new diagnosis, from a patient treated with antithyroid drugs. Source of these receptors: a woman aged 18-30 years with Graves disease.

This clonotype showed up many times. The chain couples TRBV3-1 to TRBJ2-3; D gene uncertain. CDR1 is LGHDT and CDR2 is YNNKEL in the germline V gene (reference sequence). The CDR3 is 15 residues long. V lost 4 bases, J lost 0 bases, and 11 bases lay in between. CDR3 in DNA: TGTGCCAGCAGCCCGGGCCGTACTAGCACAGATACGCAGTATTTT. Amino acids: CASSPGRTSTDTQYF.

Points on this clonotype: An end of the junction differs from the germline gene, which may be a read error. The rearrangement links TRBV27 to TRBJ2-7; D may match TRBD1 or TRBD2 (5 bases each). From germline, CDR1 is MNHEY and CDR2 SMNVEV (reference sequence). This CDR3 contains 11 residues. The CDR3 spells CVSSWGNLQYF. In nucleotides, the CDR3 is TGTGTCAGCAGTTGGGGGAATTTACAGTACTTC.

Of note for this clonotype: Since a much larger clone is just one base distant, this may be a read error. The chain couples TRBV28 to TRBJ2-3; D possibly corresponds to TRBD1 (6 bases). CDR1 and CDR2 from the germline V gene are MDHEN and SYDVKM. There are 13 residues in the CDR3. Here the CDR3 DNA reads TGTACCAGCAGGGGCGGGAGCACAGATACGCAGTATTTT. It encodes CTSRGGSTDTQYF.

CDR3 protein: CASSSLQAGQPQHF. The CDR3 DNA reads TGTGCCAGTAGTAGTCTTCAGGCCGGTCAGCCCCAGCATTTT. The genes are TRBV19 and TRBJ1-5; no clear D. Trimming removed 4 bases from V and 6 bases from J, with 13 bases in between. CDR1 is LNHDA and CDR2 is SQIVND in the germline V gene (reference sequence). The CDR3 contains 14 residues.

This clonotype came up many times. This chain links TRBV5-1 with TRBJ2-4; D ambiguous. Trimming took off 0 bases at V and 5 bases at J, with 6 bases between the two ends. This CDR3 has 13 amino acids. Germline values: CDR1 SGHRS, CDR2 YFSETQ. In nucleotides, the CDR3 is TGCGCCAGCAGCTTGGTACCAGAAAACATTCAGTACTTC. The encoded protein is CASSLVPENIQYF.

This chain links TRBV30 with TRBJ1-3; D gene unclear. The germline V gene has CDR1 GTSNPN and CDR2 SVGIG (reference sequence). Trimming removed 2 bases from V and 0 bases from J, with 8 bases in between. CDR3 length: 14 amino acids. The CDR3 sequence: CAWSLGRSGNTIYF. CDR3 sequence (DNA): TGTGCCTGGAGTCTGGGCCGCTCTGGAAACACCATATATTTT.

This clonotype occurred a few times. V gene TRBV4-1 combines with J gene TRBJ2-1, with no clear D. V was cut by 8 bases and J by 4 bases, with 15 bases left in between. This CDR3 has 14 residues. Germline V gene data show CDR1 as MGHRA and CDR2 as YSYEKL. In DNA form, the CDR3 reads TGCGCCAGCGCACTCAGGTCCGGTTACAATGAGCAGTTCTTC. Protein: CASALRSGYNEQFF.

Concerning this clonotype: A single base separates this from a much larger clone, so it may be a read error. V usage is TRBV7-2 and J usage is TRBJ2-2, with unresolved D. The CDR3 has 14 amino acids. From germline, CDR1 is SGHTA and CDR2 FQGNSA. V was clipped by 7 bases and J by 1 base, with 10 bases between them. The CDR3 loop reads CASNRLGNTGELFF. The CDR3, as DNA: TGTGCCAGCAACCGGCTCGGGAACACCGGGGAGCTGTTTTTT.

The CDR3: CASRRLRTGGPYGYTF. The CDR3 bases are TGTGCCAGCAGACGACTCAGGACAGGGGGCCCCTATGGCTACACCTTC. V and J are TRBV6-1 and TRBJ1-2, with 11 positions matching TRBD1. Per germline, CDR1 MNHNS and CDR2 SASEGT. The V segment lost 6 bases and the J segment 4 bases; nucleotides outside the gene matches: 10. The CDR3 is 16 residues long.

A few counts support this clonotype. The chain has TRBV6-1 and TRBJ1-1; the D gene is possibly TRBD1 (5 bases). Trimming removed 5 bases from V and 7 bases from J, with 17 bases in between. The CDR3 totals 14 residues. Germline CDR1 reads MNHNS; CDR2 reads SASEGT. CDR3 DNA sequence: TGTGCCAGCAGTACCCCGGGGACCGTTCTTGAAGCTTTCTTT. Amino acid sequence: CASSTPGTVLEAFF.

This clonotype was counted only a few times. This chain joins TRBV7-2 and TRBJ1-6; tentative D call: TRBD1 (5 bases). The CDR3 is 14 residues long. Germline CDR1 SGHTA, CDR2 FQGNSA. The V end lost 8 bases, the J end lost 0 bases, and 8 bases lay between the germline ends. CDR3 coding DNA: TGTGCCAGCGCCGGGGGCTCCTATAATTCACCCCTCCACTTT. Encoded protein: CASAGGSYNSPLHF.

This clonotype was detected a few times. The chain joins TRBV6-2 or TRBV6-3 to TRBJ2-3; TRBD2 agrees at 7 bases. Unmatched junction bases numbered 16, after V lost 5 bases and J lost 2 bases. The CDR3 consists of 18 residues. CDR1 is MNHEY, CDR2 SVGEGT, per germline. CDR3 sequence reads: CASSGRLSSGVNTDTQYF. CDR3 in DNA: TGTGCCAGCAGTGGAAGACTATCCAGCGGGGTGAACACAGATACGCAGTATTTT.

J is TRBJ2-4 and V is TRBV5-6; tentative D call: TRBD1 (5 bases). Germline CDR1 reads SGHDT; CDR2 reads YYEEEE. Trimming left V 3 bases short and J 0 bases short, with 16 bases between. The CDR3 extends over 17 amino acids. CDR3 in DNA: TGTGCCAGCAGCTGGGGTGCCTCAGGGTTAGCCAAAAACATTCAGTACTTC. Residues: CASSWGASGLAKNIQYF.

As regards this clonotype: A much larger clonotype is one base distant, so this may be a read error. The chain links TRBV30 to TRBJ2-3; 8 nucleotides line up with TRBD2. The germline gives CDR1 GTSNPN, CDR2 SVGIG (reference sequence). V shed 2 bases, J shed 1 base, and the junction held 2 bases outside the gene matches. There are 14 residues in the CDR3. The CDR3 nucleotides read TGTGCCTGGAGTTCGGGAGGGGGCACAGATACGCAGTATTTT. This gives the protein CAWSSGGGTDTQYF.

The chain has TRBV9 and TRBJ2-1, with TRBD1 matching 7 bases. This CDR3 is built from 14 residues. Losses at the gene ends were 3 bases for V and 8 bases for J; bases not matched to a gene: 8. Germline V gene lookup returns CDR1 SGDLS and CDR2 YYNGEE. The DNA of the CDR3 is TGTGCCAGCAGCGCCCGACAGGGTTTCCATGAGCAGTTCTTC. As protein: CASSARQGFHEQFF.

This clonotype has ten or more counts. V is TRBV7-9 and J is TRBJ2-1; TRBD1 matches 8 bases. Germline lookup yields CDR1 SEHNR and CDR2 FQNEAQ (reference sequence). Losses at the gene ends were 4 bases for V and 2 bases for J; bases not matched to a gene: 4. The CDR3 has 15 residues. The CDR3 here is CASSSRDRTYNEQFF. Here the CDR3 DNA reads TGTGCCAGCAGCTCCCGGGACAGGACCTACAATGAGCAGTTCTTC.

This clonotype was counted many times. The chain joins TRBV27 to TRBJ2-7, with 9 bases aligning to TRBD1. J was trimmed by 4 bases and V by 7 bases; bases with no gene match: 8. Germline values: CDR1 MNHEY, CDR2 SMNVEV (reference sequence). This CDR3 is built from 14 residues. The CDR3 nucleotides read TGTGCCAGCAATAACAGGGGGCCTTTGTACGAGCAGTACTTC. It specifies CASNNRGPLYEQYF.

This clonotype has at least ten counts. The V gene is TRBV30, the J gene TRBJ2-1, with D perhaps assigned TRBD1 or TRBD2 (5 bases each). V was shortened by 2 bases and J by 4 bases, with 15 bases between the two germline ends. The germline V gene has CDR1 GTSNPN and CDR2 SVGIG (reference sequence). The CDR3 loop spans 15 amino acids. CDR3 DNA: TGTGCCTGGAGTTCCGGGACCCTGGTATACAATGAGCAGTTCTTC. Its translation is CAWSSGTLVYNEQFF.

This clonotype was counted ten times or more. CDR3 DNA: TGTGCCAGCAGTCGAGGGGTGGCCACTGAAGCTTTCTTT. Translating it yields CASSRGVATEAFF. J is TRBJ1-1 and V is TRBV12-3 or TRBV12-4, with D possibly matching TRBD1 (5 bases). The germline V and J ends were trimmed by 5 bases and 4 bases, with 11 bases remaining between them. This CDR3 spans 13 amino acids.

This chain uses TRBV6-4 with TRBJ2-7, with D possibly TRBD2 on 6 matching bases. The CDR3 is 16 residues long. In germline, CDR1 is MRHNA, CDR2 SNTAGT. V was clipped by 2 bases and J by 0 bases, with 14 bases between them. CDR3 in DNA: TGTGCCAGCAGTGACAACTTACGGGAGTACTCCTACGAGCAGTACTTC. It translates to CASSDNLREYSYEQYF.